This T cell receptor beta chain comes out of a study of T cells expressing NK-cell markers. Reprocessing the 5' RACE reads, TCRdb reports a single entry for every CDR3 protein and omits DNA. The sample is made up of some 390,000 distinct CDR3 sequences, and the top ten hold 9.5% to 12% of it. CDR1 is MNHEY, CDR2 SMNVEV, per germline (reference sequence). The CDR3 runs to 16 residues. Source material: blood T cells: a sorted CD56 or NKG2C T cell subset, CD4+ or CD8+ T cells, or bulk PBMC T cells (not recorded which). This rearrangement joins TRBV27 to TRBJ1-1; with no DNA, the TCRdb D assignment of TRBD1 cannot be verified. The clonotype was recovered from a woman between 50 and 59 years old in good health. The CDR3 loop is CASSRPTTGGFAEAFF.